This T cell receptor (beta chain) originates from a study of blood T cell repertoires in COVID-19. Original methodology: Nucleated cell counts were estimated from reference gene primer amplification. Data came from immunoSEQ multiplex PCR; TCRdb stores just in-frame clones and leaves some out. That table is the source of V, J and clone size, and D and trimming were worked out from the DNA. The repertoire holds 200,000 to 250,000 clones, with 80% to 90% as singletons. CDR1 SGHRS and CDR2 YFSETQ come from the germline V gene. This CDR3 spans 15 amino acids. V was shortened by 4 bases and J by 0 bases, with 13 bases between the two germline ends.

This chain uses TRBV5-1 with TRBJ1-1; D may be TRBD1 (6 bases). The sample was PBMCs or T cells enriched from blood (not recorded which). The TCR sequence derives from a man between 35 and 55 years old who had recovered from COVID-19. The CDR3 loop is CASSLLTGVNTEAFF. The CDR3 bases are TGCGCCAGCAGCCTCCTGACAGGCGTGAACACTGAAGCTTTCTTT.